This entry lists 27 T cell receptor beta chains sequenced from one sample in a study of human T cells and chemical hapten exposure (dated by TCRdb to about 2021). The sample's time point label is to be understood as: pre-sensitization, week 0. Per the publication, the treatment or condition label means: therapeutic diphenylcyclopropenone sensitization with weekly scalp DPC. The receptor library was made with RACE. TCRdb shows the sequencer as NextSeq 500. The public reads were quality trimmed at Q25 with fastp and then assembled into clones with MiXCR by TCRdb, keeping productive beta chains. Identical CDR3 proteins give one entry, which carries the most common genes and DNA. The table for this sample lists 200,000 to 300,000 distinct CDR3 sequences; about 9% of them were counted only once. Roughly 2.5% of the sample comes from the top ten. Sequencing was performed on whole blood, taken in connection with sensitization to the hapten diphenylcyclopropenone (DPC). The receptors stem from a woman between 40 and 50 years old with alopecia areata. Some clones in this sample may be carry-over from other donors' samples.

This clonotype was observed many times. The chain recombines TRBV7-9 with TRBJ2-5; TRBD2 agrees at 7 bases. The germline V gene encodes CDR1 SEHNR and CDR2 FQNEAQ (reference sequence). This CDR3 comprises 15 residues. V was clipped by 5 bases and J by 3 bases; unmatched bases: 9. The CDR3 nucleotides are TGTGCCAGCAGCCCCTGGGAGCGGGGCGAAGAGACCCAGTACTTC. Translating it yields CASSPWERGEETQYF.

This clonotype was seen more than once but under ten times. The chain uses TRBV9 and TRBJ1-2; D might be TRBD1 (5 bases). The CDR3 is made up of 14 amino acids. Germline loops: CDR1 SGDLS, CDR2 YYNGEE. The V end was cut by 0 bases, the J end by 4 bases, with 10 bases between. CDR3 in amino acids: CASSVGQGTYGYTF. The CDR3 DNA follows: TGTGCCAGCAGCGTAGGGCAGGGCACCTATGGCTACACCTTC.

This clonotype was seen a handful of times. This rearrangement joins TRBV9 to TRBJ2-2; D possibly matches TRBD1 or TRBD2 (5 bases each). Trimming pared 0 bases from V and 3 bases from J, leaving 12 bases between. Looked up from germline, CDR1 is SGDLS and CDR2 is YYNGEE. CDR3 size: 16 residues. DNA for the CDR3: TGTGCCAGCAGCGTAGTTGGGGGAAGTCACACCGGGGAGCTGTTTTTT. Translating it yields CASSVVGGSHTGELFF.

This clonotype showed up many times. The chain recombines TRBV6-6 with TRBJ2-5; D call uncertain. Between the trimmed V and J ends, which lost 2 bases and 4 bases, there was a span of 8 bases. CDR3 length: 13 residues. Per germline, CDR1 MNHNY and CDR2 SVGAGI (reference sequence). CDR3: CASSYRDVETQYF. In DNA, the CDR3 is TGTGCCAGCAGTTACAGAGACGTAGAGACCCAGTACTTC.

This clonotype was seen a few times. The rearrangement links TRBV29-1 to TRBJ1-2; no definite D call. The V end was cut by 7 bases, the J end by 5 bases, with 20 bases between. Germline values: CDR1 SQVTM, CDR2 ANQGSEA. The CDR3 has 14 amino acids. CDR3 sequence: CSGTEVSLGYGYTF. Written as DNA, the CDR3 is TGCAGCGGGACTGAGGTATCATTGGGGTATGGCTACACCTTC.

The rearrangement links TRBV7-9 to TRBJ2-7; a weak D match, TRBD1 (5 bases). The CDR3 loop spans 14 amino acids. Germline V gives CDR1 SEHNR, CDR2 FQNEAQ (reference sequence). V was trimmed by 1 base and J by 5 bases, leaving 12 bases between them. The DNA for the CDR3 is TGTGCCAGCAGCTTAGTATCAGGGCAGGACGAGCAGTACTTC. Amino acid sequence: CASSLVSGQDEQYF. Drawing the rest from reference TRBV7-9 and TRBJ2-7, the complete variable domain is DTGVSQNPRHKITKRGQNVTFRCDPISEHNRLYWYRQTLGQGPEFLTYFQNEAQLEKSRLLSDRFSAERPKGSFSTLEIQRTEQGDSAMYLCASSLVSGQDEQYFGPGTRLTVT.

This clonotype has a count of ten or more. This chain connects TRBV28 to TRBJ2-2; 10 bases align to TRBD2. The CDR3 extends over 16 amino acids. Trimming at V came to 3 bases and at J to 4 bases, leaving 5 bases not matched to a gene. Germline CDR1 reads MDHEN; CDR2 reads SYDVKM. The CDR3 DNA reads TGTGCCAGCAGTTTCAGCGGGAGGGCAGGCACCGGGGAGCTGTTTTTT. Residues: CASSFSGRAGTGELFF.

This clonotype was detected only a few times. V gene TRBV5-1 combines with J gene TRBJ1-2; D is perhaps TRBD1 (5 bases). V lost 4 bases to trimming and J lost 6 bases, with 16 bases between them. The germline V gene encodes CDR1 SGHRS and CDR2 YFSETQ. The CDR3 length is 14 residues. CDR3 DNA: TGCGCCAGCAGCCCCGAAGAAGGGGTGAATGGCTACACCTTC. Its protein is CASSPEEGVNGYTF.

This chain connects TRBV7-9 to TRBJ2-2; 10 nucleotides line up with TRBD2. The CDR3 runs to 16 residues. The junction had 8 bases not matched to a gene; V was cut back by 3 bases and J by 7 bases. Germline CDR1 and CDR2: SEHNR and FQNEAQ (reference sequence). CDR3 nucleotide sequence: TGTGCCAGCAGCTTCCCTAGCGGGAGTTCGGACGGGGAGCTGTTTTTT. Protein sequence: CASSFPSGSSDGELFF.

A few counts support this clonotype. The chain has TRBV3-1 and TRBJ2-1; 14 positions match TRBD2. The V and J ends lost 8 bases and 1 base, in that order; junction bases with no gene match: 4. This CDR3 comprises 16 residues. Germline CDR1 is LGHDT and CDR2 is YNNKEL (reference sequence). The CDR3 reads CASRLAGGPSYNEQFF. The CDR3 nucleotides read TGTGCCAGCCGACTAGCGGGAGGGCCTTCCTACAATGAGCAGTTCTTC.

The V call is TRBV12-3 or TRBV12-4, the J call TRBJ1-1; D call uncertain. Trimming stripped 6 bases from V and 11 bases from J, with 22 bases between. The CDR3 length is 14 residues. CDR3: CASSAEQTNPGAFF. CDR3 nucleotide sequence: TGTGCCAGCAGCGCGGAACAGACAAACCCGGGGGCTTTCTTT.

This clonotype was observed at least ten times. The V gene is TRBV29-1, the J gene TRBJ2-7; TRBD1 agrees at 8 bases. Germline V gene sequence: CDR1 SQVTM, CDR2 ANQGSEA. The trim removed 5 bases at V and 0 bases at J, leaving 9 bases unmatched. This CDR3 spans 15 amino acids. CDR3 sequence (DNA): TGCAGCGTTCGATTGAGGGACAGGAGCTCCTACGAGCAGTACTTC. This encodes CSVRLRDRSSYEQYF.

The J gene is TRBJ1-1, the V gene TRBV7-9; 7 nucleotides align to TRBD1. This CDR3 spans 15 amino acids. Germline lookup yields CDR1 SEHNR and CDR2 FQNEAQ (reference sequence). V shed 5 bases and J 3 bases; nucleotides not matched to a gene: 9. The CDR3 protein is CASSPQGTVDTEAFF. The CDR3 DNA reads TGTGCCAGCAGCCCCCAGGGGACAGTCGACACTGAAGCTTTCTTT.

The chain couples TRBV29-1 to TRBJ2-6, with D hard to call. The CDR3 runs 14 residues. The V gene lost 4 bases and the J gene lost 0 bases, with 7 bases spanning the gap. CDR1 and CDR2 (germline): SQVTM, ANQGSEA. CDR3 bases: TGCAGCGTTGGGCAGGCCTCTGGGGCCAACGTCCTGACTTTC. This encodes CSVGQASGANVLTF.

This clonotype came up a few times. This rearrangement joins TRBV29-1 to TRBJ1-4; a possible D gene is TRBD1 (5 bases). CDR1 and CDR2 from the germline V gene are SQVTM and ANQGSEA. The CDR3 spans 12 residues. V gave up 6 bases and J gave up 3 bases, with 8 bases separating them. CDR3 residues: CSVQGANEKLFF. The CDR3 nucleotides are TGCAGCGTCCAGGGTGCTAATGAAAAACTGTTTTTT.

The chain couples TRBV7-9 to TRBJ2-3; 8 nucleotides line up with TRBD2. Germline trimming cut 5 bases from V and 1 base from J; bases unmatched to any gene: 5. Germline V lookup: CDR1 SEHNR, CDR2 FQNEAQ (reference sequence). The length of the CDR3 is 15 residues. As DNA, the CDR3 is TGTGCCAGCAGCCCGTTAGCGGGACGCACAGATACGCAGTATTTT. Its protein product is CASSPLAGRTDTQYF.

This clonotype has at least ten counts. This chain connects TRBV19 to TRBJ1-5, with 9 bases matching TRBD1. The CDR3 runs 14 residues. The germline V gene encodes CDR1 LNHDA and CDR2 SQIVND (reference sequence). After removal of 9 bases from V and 3 bases from J, the junction contained 6 bases not matched to a gene. The DNA for the CDR3 is TGTGCCAGCCGGGGACAGGGCCACAATCAGCCCCAGCATTTT. This translates into CASRGQGHNQPQHF.

This clonotype was detected only a few times. The chain joins TRBV20-1 to TRBJ1-6; possibly TRBD1 for D (6 bases). Germline V CDR1 and CDR2: DFQATT, SNEGSKA (reference sequence). The CDR3 has 15 residues. With 8 bases removed from V and 2 bases from J, the gap between germline ends came to 16 bases. The CDR3: CSTLGGATYNSPLHF. CDR3 DNA: TGCAGTACCCTCGGGGGCGCCACCTATAATTCACCCCTCCACTTT.

CDR3 loop: CASSPDGTGAYEQYF. The CDR3 DNA is TGTGCCAGCAGTCCCGACGGGACAGGGGCCTACGAGCAGTACTTC. The chain couples TRBV12-3 or TRBV12-4 to TRBJ2-7; 10 bases fit TRBD1. The junction had 6 bases not matched to a gene; V was cut back by 5 bases and J by 2 bases. This CDR3 has 15 residues.

The chain has TRBV2 and TRBJ1-1, with 7 bases that match TRBD1. The CDR3 runs to 14 residues. Germline V gene data show CDR1 as SNHLY and CDR2 as FYNNEI. The J segment lost 5 bases and the V segment lost 4 bases, leaving 7 bases of the junction unmatched. In DNA form, the CDR3 reads TGTGCCAGCAGTGGTCGACAGGGAGGTACTGAAGCTTTCTTT. This gives the protein CASSGRQGGTEAFF.

This clonotype was counted at least ten times. The CDR3 loop is CASSLLGLSTDTQYF. CDR3 sequence (DNA): TGTGCCAGCAGCTTGCTGGGGCTGAGCACAGATACGCAGTATTTT. The chain carries TRBV5-5 and TRBJ2-3; D possibly corresponds to TRBD1 (5 bases). Germline CDR1 and CDR2: SGHKS and YYEKEE (reference sequence). V was cut by 1 base and J by 0 bases, with 9 bases left in between. This CDR3 has 15 amino acids.

The chain joins TRBV20-1 to TRBJ2-7; 9 bases fit TRBD2. This CDR3 region has 15 residues. Germline trimming cut 1 base from V and 0 bases from J; bases unmatched to any gene: 4. Germline V gene lookup returns CDR1 DFQATT and CDR2 SNEGSKA (reference sequence). DNA for the CDR3: TGCAGTGCTAGAGTGGATAGCGGGGGCTCCTACGAGCAGTACTTC. Translating gives CSARVDSGGSYEQYF.

Ten or more counts support this clonotype. The chain joins TRBV4-1 to TRBJ2-3; TRBD2 matches at 8 bases. CDR3 size: 17 residues. CDR1 MGHRA and CDR2 YSYEKL come from the germline V gene. V shed 1 base and J 1 base; nucleotides not matched to a gene: 7. CDR3 sequence (DNA): TGCGCCAGCAGCCAAGGGCCGAGAGCGGGAGGCACAGATACGCAGTATTTT. Its translation is CASSQGPRAGGTDTQYF.

This clonotype was seen only a few times. J is TRBJ2-7 and V is TRBV20-1, with a weak D call TRBD1 (5 bases). Trimming stripped 0 bases from V and 3 bases from J, with 12 bases between. Looked up from germline, CDR1 is DFQATT and CDR2 is SNEGSKA (reference sequence). The CDR3 has 14 residues. The chain's CDR3 is CSARDSGQGYEQYF. In DNA, the CDR3 is TGCAGTGCTAGAGATTCCGGGCAGGGCTACGAGCAGTACTTC.

At least ten counts were recorded for this clonotype. V usage is TRBV6-2 or TRBV6-3 and J usage is TRBJ1-2, with unresolved D. The CDR3 is made up of 12 amino acids. Trimming removed 3 bases from V and 6 bases from J, with 8 bases in between. Germline V gene sequence: CDR1 MNHEY, CDR2 SVGEGT. The CDR3 DNA sequence: TGTGCCAGCAGTTATCTGGGAGATGGCTACACCTTC. Its protein is CASSYLGDGYTF.

Comment on this clonotype: Since a far larger clone is one base different, this is likely a read error. This chain links TRBV6-1 with TRBJ2-2; D is possibly TRBD1 (6 bases). There are 13 residues in the CDR3. Germline-derived CDR1 and CDR2 are MNHNS and SASEGT. The CDR3 DNA reads as TGTGCCAGCAGTGAAGGGGACACCGGGGAGCTGTATTTT. Translated: CASSEGDTGELYF.

This chain links TRBV20-1 with TRBJ2-1; tentative D call: TRBD2 (6 bases). Germline loops: CDR1 DFQATT, CDR2 SNEGSKA (reference sequence). CDR3 length equals 13 residues. Between the trimmed V and J ends, which lost 5 bases and 9 bases, there was a span of 17 bases. This chain's CDR3 is CSARGLSIVEQFF. For the CDR3, the DNA is TGCAGTGCTCGAGGACTATCTATCGTTGAGCAGTTCTTC.